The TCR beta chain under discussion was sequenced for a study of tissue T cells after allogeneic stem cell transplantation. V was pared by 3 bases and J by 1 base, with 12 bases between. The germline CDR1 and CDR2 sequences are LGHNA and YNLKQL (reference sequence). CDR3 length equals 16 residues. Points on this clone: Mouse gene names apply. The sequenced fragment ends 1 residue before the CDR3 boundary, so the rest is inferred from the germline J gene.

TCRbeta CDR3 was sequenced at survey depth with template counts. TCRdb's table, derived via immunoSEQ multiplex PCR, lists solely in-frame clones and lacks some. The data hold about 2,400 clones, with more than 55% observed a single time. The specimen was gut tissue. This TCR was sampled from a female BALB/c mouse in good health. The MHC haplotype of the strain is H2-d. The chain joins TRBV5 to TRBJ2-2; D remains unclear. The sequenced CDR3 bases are TGTGCCAGCAGCCAGGGTGGAGGGAAAAACACCGGGCAGCTCTAC. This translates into CASSQGGGKNTGQLY. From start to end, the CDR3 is CASSQGGGKNTGQLYF.